These 16 T cell receptor beta chains were all obtained from the same sample, sequenced in a study of neurological immune-mediated disorders. TCRdb re-derived calls from the 5' RACE reads in MiXCR, one entry per CDR3 protein. The data show about 69,000 distinct CDR3 sequences, 3% to 5% seen once. The sequenced material came from PBMCs. The receptors stem from a man aged 25-45 years with multiple sclerosis.

This clonotype was counted ten times or more. This sequence joins TRBV4-3 and TRBJ2-1; D gene ambiguous. CDR1 and CDR2 (germline): LGHNA, YSLEER. Trimming cost V 0 bases and J 10 bases, with 16 bases left between them. CDR3 length equals 15 residues. The CDR3 DNA reads as TGCGCCAGCAGCCAAGATCCCTATCCGGGCCGCGAGCAGTTCTTC. This sequence encodes CASSQDPYPGREQFF.

This clonotype showed up many times. J is TRBJ2-1 and V is TRBV20-1; D tentatively fits TRBD1 or TRBD2 (5 bases each). With 1 base removed from V and 6 bases from J, the gap between germline ends came to 10 bases. This CDR3 spans 13 amino acids. Germline V gene lookup returns CDR1 DFQATT and CDR2 SNEGSKA (reference sequence). CDR3 protein: CSARVGTGNEQFF. CDR3 in DNA: TGCAGTGCTAGAGTAGGGACGGGCAATGAGCAGTTCTTC.

This clonotype was counted at least ten times. This chain uses TRBV5-1 with TRBJ1-4; the match to TRBD1 covers 10 bases. Germline V CDR1 and CDR2: SGHRS, YFSETQ. V was pared by 0 bases and J by 8 bases, with 10 bases of the junction left unmatched. This CDR3 is 17 amino acids long. The CDR3 protein is CASSLAYDRGREEKLFF. CDR3 nucleotide sequence: TGCGCCAGCAGCTTGGCTTACGACAGGGGGCGAGAAGAAAAACTGTTTTTT. Filled out from reference TRBV5-1 and TRBJ1-4, the complete variable domain reads KAGVTQTPRYLIKTRGQQVTLSCSPISGHRSVSWYQQTPGQGLQFLFEYFSETQRNKGNFPGRFSGRQFSNSRSEMNVSTLELGDSALYLCASSLAYDRGREEKLFFGSGTQLSVL.

This clonotype was seen many times. The chain carries TRBV29-1 and TRBJ2-7, with TRBD1 identical over 8 bases. Unmatched junction bases numbered 6, after V lost 0 bases and J lost 5 bases. Germline CDR1 reads SQVTM; CDR2 reads ANQGSEA. The CDR3 has 14 residues. The CDR3 nucleotides read TGCAGCGTTGAAGACTCGGACAGGGAGGACGAGCAGTACTTC. As protein: CSVEDSDREDEQYF.

This clonotype was observed many times. The chain recombines TRBV4-2 with TRBJ1-5; TRBD1 is a possible D gene (5 bases). The V end lost 0 bases, the J end lost 3 bases, and 9 bases lay between the germline ends. Germline CDR1 and CDR2: LGHNA and YNFKEQ. The CDR3 sequence is 15 residues long. In DNA form, the CDR3 reads TGTGCCAGCAGCCAAGAAGGGGCCGACAATCAGCCCCAGCATTTT. It specifies CASSQEGADNQPQHF.

A few counts support this clonotype. The CDR3 carries no conserved terminal phenylalanine or tryptophan, so it likely arises from a read error. The V gene is TRBV5-1, the J gene TRBJ2-4; D ambiguous. Trimming took off 0 bases at V and 0 bases at J, with 7 bases between the two ends. Germline V lookup: CDR1 SGHRS, CDR2 YFSETQ. There are 15 residues in the CDR3. The CDR3 DNA is TGCGCCAGCAGCTTGGATCGGTTAGCCAAAAACATTCAGTACTGC. The encoded protein is CASSLDRLAKNIQYC.

Ten or more counts support this clonotype. The V and J genes are TRBV2 and TRBJ2-4, with TRBD1 matching 8 bases. Per the germline V gene, CDR1 is SNHLY and CDR2 is FYNNEI. The CDR3 has 17 residues. After removal of 6 bases from V and 6 bases from J, the junction contained 16 bases not matched to a gene. CDR3: CASRGPMTGAHANIQYF. The CDR3 DNA sequence: TGTGCCAGCAGGGGCCCTATGACAGGGGCCCATGCAAACATTCAGTACTTC.

This clonotype was seen ten or more times. The CDR3 coding sequence is TGTGCCAGCAGTGCCGGACTGATGAGCTCCTACAATGAGCAGTTCTTC. It yields the protein CASSAGLMSSYNEQFF. The chain carries TRBV6-6 and TRBJ2-1; D is possibly TRBD2 (5 bases). The V and J ends lost 5 bases and 0 bases respectively, with 14 bases between them. The V gene's germline CDR1 is MNHNY and CDR2 SVGAGI (reference sequence). There are 16 residues in the CDR3.

This clonotype appeared many times. This chain links TRBV20-1 with TRBJ2-3; D is possibly TRBD2 (5 bases). The germline V gene encodes CDR1 DFQATT and CDR2 SNEGSKA (reference sequence). There are 13 residues in the CDR3. The ends were cut back, 3 bases at V and 3 bases at J, with 10 bases in the middle. In DNA form, the CDR3 reads TGCAGTGCTAGCGAGGGTCTGACAGATACGCAGTATTTT. It specifies CSASEGLTDTQYF.

Note on this clonotype: Germline is not matched at one junction end, which may reflect a read error. CDR3 region: CASSAGNGQPQNF. The DNA for the CDR3 is TGTGCCAGCAGTGCAGGGAACGGTCAGCCCCAGAATTTT. The V and J genes are TRBV7-3 and TRBJ1-5; a weak D match, TRBD1 (5 bases). CDR1 SGHTA and CDR2 FQGTGA come from the germline V gene. The length of the CDR3 is 13 residues.

In this sample, this clonotype turned up many times. This chain joins TRBV5-1 and TRBJ1-1; 7 bases line up with TRBD1. CDR3 length equals 16 residues. Germline CDR1 SGHRS, CDR2 YFSETQ. J lost 4 bases, V lost 4 bases, and 13 bases had no gene match. The CDR3 spells CASSPITGDLGTEAFF. The CDR3 DNA follows: TGCGCCAGCAGCCCCATCACAGGGGATTTGGGCACTGAAGCTTTCTTT.

The sample holds many counts of this clonotype. The gene calls are TRBV11-2 and TRBJ2-1; perhaps TRBD2 as D (5 bases). This CDR3 has 13 amino acids. Germline assignment: CDR1 SGHAT and CDR2 FQNNGV. Trimming took off 2 bases at V and 7 bases at J, with 9 bases between the two ends. The CDR3 DNA reads TGTGCCAGCAGCTTAACGGAGGTAAATGAGCAGTTCTTC. Translating it yields CASSLTEVNEQFF.

This clonotype was detected many times. V and J are TRBV7-3 and TRBJ2-3; 8 nucleotides align to TRBD2. Germline V CDR1 and CDR2: SGHTA, FQGTGA. This CDR3 region has 13 residues. V shed 5 bases, J shed 10 bases, and the junction held 8 bases outside the gene matches. CDR3 protein: CASSPGGAGAQYF. DNA of the CDR3: TGTGCCAGCAGCCCCGGGGGGGCCGGGGCGCAGTATTTT.

This clonotype occurred a few times. The junction and the germline gene differ at one end; a read error may be behind it. The genes are TRBV4-1 and TRBJ1-5, with 7 bases that match TRBD1. The germline CDR1 and CDR2 sequences are MGHRA and YSYEKL. The CDR3 sequence is 15 residues long. CDR3 protein: CASSQADRSNQPQNF. CDR3 nucleotides: TGCGCCAGCAGCCAAGCGGACAGGAGCAATCAGCCCCAGAATTTT.

This clonotype was counted ten times or more. V usage is TRBV3-1 and J usage is TRBJ2-5; TRBD1 might be the D (6 bases). The CDR3 sequence is 15 residues long. V was cut by 8 bases and J by 1 base, with 17 bases left in between. The germline V gene encodes CDR1 LGHDT and CDR2 YNNKEL (reference sequence). Here the CDR3 DNA reads TGTGCCAGCGAGCGGACAGCGACGTTCCAAGAGACCCAGTACTTC. This sequence encodes CASERTATFQETQYF.

This sequence joins TRBV11-2 and TRBJ2-4; D not resolved. The CDR3 consists of 14 residues. Germline lookup yields CDR1 SGHAT and CDR2 FQNNGV. Trimming shortened V by 3 bases and J by 9 bases, and 15 bases separated the two germline ends. CDR3 region: CASSLGSTGGIQYF. CDR3 coding DNA: TGTGCCAGCAGCTTGGGCTCTACGGGCGGCATTCAGTACTTC. Together with reference TRBV11-2 and TRBJ2-4, the CDR3 gives the full variable domain: EAGVAQSPRYKIIEKRQSVAFWCNPISGHATLYWYQQILGQGPKLLIQFQNNGVVDDSQLPKDRFSAERLKGVDSTLKIQPAKLEDSAVYLCASSLGSTGGIQYFGAGTRLSVL.